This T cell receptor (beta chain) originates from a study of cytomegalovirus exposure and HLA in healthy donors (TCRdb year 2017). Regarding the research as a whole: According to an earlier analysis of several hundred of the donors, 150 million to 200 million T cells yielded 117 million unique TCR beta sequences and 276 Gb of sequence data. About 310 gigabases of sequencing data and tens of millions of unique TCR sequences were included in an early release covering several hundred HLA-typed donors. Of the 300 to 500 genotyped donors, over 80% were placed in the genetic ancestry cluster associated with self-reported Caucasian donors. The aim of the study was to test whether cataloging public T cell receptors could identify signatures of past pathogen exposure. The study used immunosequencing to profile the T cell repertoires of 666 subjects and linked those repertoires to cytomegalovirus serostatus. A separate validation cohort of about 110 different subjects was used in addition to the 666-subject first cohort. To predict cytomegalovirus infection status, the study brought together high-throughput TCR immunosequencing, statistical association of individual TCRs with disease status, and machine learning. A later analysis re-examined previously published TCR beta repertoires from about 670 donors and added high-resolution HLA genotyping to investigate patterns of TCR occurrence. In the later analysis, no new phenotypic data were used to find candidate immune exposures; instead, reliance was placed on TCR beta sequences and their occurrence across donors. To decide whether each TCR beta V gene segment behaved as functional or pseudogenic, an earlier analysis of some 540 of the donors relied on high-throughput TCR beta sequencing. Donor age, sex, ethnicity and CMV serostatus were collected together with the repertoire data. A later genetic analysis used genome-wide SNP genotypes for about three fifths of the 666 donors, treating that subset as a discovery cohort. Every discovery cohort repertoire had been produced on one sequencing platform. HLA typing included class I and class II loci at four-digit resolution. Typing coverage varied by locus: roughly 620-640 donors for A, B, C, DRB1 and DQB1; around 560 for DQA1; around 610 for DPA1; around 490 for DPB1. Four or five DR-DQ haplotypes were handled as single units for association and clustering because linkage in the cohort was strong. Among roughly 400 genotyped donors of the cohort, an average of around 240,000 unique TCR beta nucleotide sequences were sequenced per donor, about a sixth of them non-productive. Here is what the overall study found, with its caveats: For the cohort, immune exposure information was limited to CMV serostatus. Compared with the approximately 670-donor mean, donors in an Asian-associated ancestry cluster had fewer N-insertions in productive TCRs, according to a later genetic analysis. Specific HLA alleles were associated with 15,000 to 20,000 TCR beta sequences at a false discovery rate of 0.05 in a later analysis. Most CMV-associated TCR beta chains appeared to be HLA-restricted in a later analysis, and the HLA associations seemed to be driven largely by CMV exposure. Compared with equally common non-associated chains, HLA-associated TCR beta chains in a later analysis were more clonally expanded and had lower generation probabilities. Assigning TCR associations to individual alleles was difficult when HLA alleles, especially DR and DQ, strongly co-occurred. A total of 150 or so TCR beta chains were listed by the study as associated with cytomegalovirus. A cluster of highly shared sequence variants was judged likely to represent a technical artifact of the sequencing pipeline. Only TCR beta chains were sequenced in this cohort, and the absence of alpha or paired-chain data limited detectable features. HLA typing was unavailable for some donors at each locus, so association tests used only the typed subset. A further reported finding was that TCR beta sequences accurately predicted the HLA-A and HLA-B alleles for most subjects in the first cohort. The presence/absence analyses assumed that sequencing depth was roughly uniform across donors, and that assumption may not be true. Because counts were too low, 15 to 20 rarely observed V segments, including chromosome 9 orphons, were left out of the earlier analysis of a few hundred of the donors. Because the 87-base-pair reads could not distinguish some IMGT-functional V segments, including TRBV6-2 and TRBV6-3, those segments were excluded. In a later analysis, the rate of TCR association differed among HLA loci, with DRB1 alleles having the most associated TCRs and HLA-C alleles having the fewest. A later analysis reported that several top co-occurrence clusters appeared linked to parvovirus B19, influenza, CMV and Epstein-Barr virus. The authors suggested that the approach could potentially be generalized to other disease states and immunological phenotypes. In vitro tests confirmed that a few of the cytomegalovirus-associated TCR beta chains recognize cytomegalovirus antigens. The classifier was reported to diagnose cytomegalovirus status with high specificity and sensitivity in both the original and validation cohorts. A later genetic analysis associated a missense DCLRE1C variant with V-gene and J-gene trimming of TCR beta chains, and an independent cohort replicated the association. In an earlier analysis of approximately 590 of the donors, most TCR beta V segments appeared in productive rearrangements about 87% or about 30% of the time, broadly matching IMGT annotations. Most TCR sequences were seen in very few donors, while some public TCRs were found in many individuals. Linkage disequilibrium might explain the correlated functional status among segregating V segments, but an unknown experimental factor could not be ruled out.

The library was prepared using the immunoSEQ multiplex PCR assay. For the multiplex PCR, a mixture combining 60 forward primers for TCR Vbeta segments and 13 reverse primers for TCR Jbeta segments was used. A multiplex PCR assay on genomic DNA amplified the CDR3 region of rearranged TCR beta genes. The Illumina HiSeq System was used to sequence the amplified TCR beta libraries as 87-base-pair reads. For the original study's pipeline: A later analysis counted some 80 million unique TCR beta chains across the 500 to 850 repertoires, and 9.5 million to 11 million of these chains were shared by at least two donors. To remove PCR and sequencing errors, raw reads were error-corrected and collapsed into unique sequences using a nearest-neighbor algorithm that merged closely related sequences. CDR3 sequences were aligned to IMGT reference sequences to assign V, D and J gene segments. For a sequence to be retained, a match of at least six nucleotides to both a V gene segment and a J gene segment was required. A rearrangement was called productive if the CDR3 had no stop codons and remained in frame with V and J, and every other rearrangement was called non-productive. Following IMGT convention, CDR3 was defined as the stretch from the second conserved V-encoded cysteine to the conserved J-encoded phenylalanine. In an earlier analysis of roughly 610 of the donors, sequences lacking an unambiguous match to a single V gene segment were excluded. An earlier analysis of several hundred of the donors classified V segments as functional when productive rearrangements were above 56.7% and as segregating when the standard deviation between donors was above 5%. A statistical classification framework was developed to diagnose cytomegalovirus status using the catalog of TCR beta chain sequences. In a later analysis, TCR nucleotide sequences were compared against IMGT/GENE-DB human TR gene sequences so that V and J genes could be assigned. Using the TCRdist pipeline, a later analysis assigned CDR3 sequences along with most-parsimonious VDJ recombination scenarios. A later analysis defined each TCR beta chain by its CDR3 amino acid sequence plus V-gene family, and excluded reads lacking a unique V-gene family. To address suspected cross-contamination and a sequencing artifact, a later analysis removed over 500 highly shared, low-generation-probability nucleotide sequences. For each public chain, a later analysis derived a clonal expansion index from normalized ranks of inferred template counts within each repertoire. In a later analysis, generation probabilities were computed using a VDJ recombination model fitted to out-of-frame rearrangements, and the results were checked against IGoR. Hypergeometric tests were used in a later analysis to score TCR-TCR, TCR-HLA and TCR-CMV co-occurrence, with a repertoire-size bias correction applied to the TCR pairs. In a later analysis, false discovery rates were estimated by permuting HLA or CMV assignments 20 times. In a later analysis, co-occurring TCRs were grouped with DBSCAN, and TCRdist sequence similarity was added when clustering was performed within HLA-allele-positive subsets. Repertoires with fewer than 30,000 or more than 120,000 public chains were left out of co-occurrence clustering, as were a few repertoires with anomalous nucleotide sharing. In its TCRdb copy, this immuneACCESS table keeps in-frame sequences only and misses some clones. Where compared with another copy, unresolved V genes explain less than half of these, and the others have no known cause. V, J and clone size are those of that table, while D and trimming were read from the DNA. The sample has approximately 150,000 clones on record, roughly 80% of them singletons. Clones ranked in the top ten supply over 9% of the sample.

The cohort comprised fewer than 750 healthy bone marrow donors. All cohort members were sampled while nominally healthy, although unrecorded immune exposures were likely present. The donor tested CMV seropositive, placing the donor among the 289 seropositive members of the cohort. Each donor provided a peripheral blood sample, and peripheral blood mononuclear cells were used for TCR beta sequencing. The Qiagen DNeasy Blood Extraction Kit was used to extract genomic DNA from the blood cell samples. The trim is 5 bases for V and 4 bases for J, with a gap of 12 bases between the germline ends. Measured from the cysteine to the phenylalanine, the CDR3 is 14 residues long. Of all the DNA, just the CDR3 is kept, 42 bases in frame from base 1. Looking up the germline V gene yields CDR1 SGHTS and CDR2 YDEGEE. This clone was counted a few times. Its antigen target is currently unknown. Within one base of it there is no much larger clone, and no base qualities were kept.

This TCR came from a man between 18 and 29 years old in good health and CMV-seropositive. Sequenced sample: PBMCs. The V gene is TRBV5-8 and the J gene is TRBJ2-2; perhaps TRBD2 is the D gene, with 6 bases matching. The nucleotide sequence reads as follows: TGTGCCAGCAGGGAGGAGGGCCGCACCGGGGAGCTGTTTTTT. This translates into CASREEGRTGELFF.